This is a list of T cell receptor beta chains from one sample in a study of early T cells in non-severe SARS-CoV-2 infection. TCRdb analysed the 5' RACE reads with MiXCR anew, one entry per CDR3 protein. The sample shows roughly 77,000 distinct CDR3 sequences, 12% of them seen only once. Sequences were obtained from whole blood. These receptors were collected from an adult who was a healthcare worker with PCR-confirmed SARS-CoV-2 infection or an uninfected control (not recorded which). Both conserved end residues are part of each CDR3. The D gene is left open where the match is weak. The size entry is marked missing in some rows and otherwise reads once, few, many or a size class.

TGCGCCAGCAGCTTGGGCGTGACCGGGGAGCTGTTTTTT	CASSLGVTGELFF	TRBV5-1	TRBJ2-2	-	many
TGTGCCAGCAGCTTGTCCTCATCCGTCTCTGGAAACACCATATATTTT	CASSLSSSVSGNTIYF	TRBV11-2	TRBJ1-3	-	-
TGCAGTGCTAGAGATTACGGGAAGGGATACACAGATACGCAGTATTTT	CSARDYGKGYTDTQYF	TRBV20-1	TRBJ2-3	-	many
TGTGCCAGCCGCGAGGGGGGGACAAGCGATACGCAGTATTTT	CASREGGTSDTQYF	TRBV28	TRBJ2-3	-	few
TGTGCCACCCACGGGGGGGATTCAGGCAATGAGCAGTTCTTC	CATHGGDSGNEQFF	TRBV28	TRBJ2-1	TRBD2	few
TGTGCCTGGAGACGCTGGGGAGTAAATGAAAAACTGTTTTTT	CAWRRWGVNEKLFF	TRBV30	TRBJ1-4	-	-
TGTGCCAGCAGCCCGTGGGACAACACTGAAGCTTTCTTT	CASSPWDNTEAFF	TRBV7-9	TRBJ1-1	-	-
TGTGCCAGCAGTTATCTCGCACAAGAGACCCAGTACTTC	CASSYLAQETQYF	TRBV6-6	TRBJ2-5	-	-
TGCAGTGCTAGCTTGCCGGGGTATAAGGTGAACACTGAAGCTTTCTTT	CSASLPGYKVNTEAFF	TRBV20-1	TRBJ1-1	-	-
TGTGCCTGGAGCCCCAGAGACCTGGCCGAGCAGTACTTC	CAWSPRDLAEQYF	TRBV30	TRBJ2-7	-	few
TGTGCCAGCAGCTTCGGGACAGGGGAGAATGAGCAGTTCTTC	CASSFGTGENEQFF	TRBV11-2	TRBJ2-1	TRBD1	-
TGTGCCAGCAGTTATGGACTACGGGCGGAGACCCAGTACTTC	CASSYGLRAETQYF	TRBV7-2	TRBJ2-5	-	-
TGTGCCAGCAGCCGTCTGACAGGCCAAGAGACCCAGTACTTC	CASSRLTGQETQYF	TRBV27	TRBJ2-5	-	few
TGCGCCAGCAGCATGACAGGGGCGCGCGGAGATGGCTACACCTTC	CASSMTGARGDGYTF	TRBV5-1	TRBJ1-2	TRBD1	-
TGTGCCAGCAGTCCGGGACAGGATAATGAAAAACTGTTTTTT	CASSPGQDNEKLFF	TRBV5-4	TRBJ1-4	TRBD1	-
TGTGCCAGTGGGTCCCCGGGCGGGGGCAATGAGCAGTTCTTC	CASGSPGGGNEQFF	TRBV6-1	TRBJ2-1	TRBD2	-
TGCGCCAGCAGCTTGGACCCTAGCGGGAGAACAGATACGCAGTATTTT	CASSLDPSGRTDTQYF	TRBV5-1	TRBJ2-3	TRBD2	few
TGCGCCAGCAGCTTTGGAAGATCTAGCGATGGATACAATGAGCAGTTCTTC	CASSFGRSSDGYNEQFF	TRBV5-1	TRBJ2-1	-	-
TGTGCCAGCAGTTACTCGATCGGCCGGCAGTCGTATAATGAAAAACTGTTTTTT	CASSYSIGRQSYNEKLFF	TRBV6-7	TRBJ1-4	-	few
TGTGCCAGCAGTTACATGGGACAGGGGGGTGAAAAACTGTTTTTT	CASSYMGQGGEKLFF	TRBV6-5	TRBJ1-4	TRBD1	-
TGTGCCAGCAGTCGGACAGGAAGCACAGATACGCAGTATTTT	CASSRTGSTDTQYF	TRBV6-4	TRBJ2-3	TRBD1	many
TGTGCCAGCTCACCGTGGGAGCAATACTCTGGAAACACCATATATTTT	CASSPWEQYSGNTIYF	TRBV18	TRBJ1-3	-	many
TGTGCCAGCAGTTACTCCGGAAATAGGGGGGGACCTAACAATGAGCAGTTCTTC	CASSYSGNRGGPNNEQFF	TRBV6-5	TRBJ2-1	-	-
TGTGCCTGGAGTGGTACAGGGTATCAGCCCCAGCATTTT	CAWSGTGYQPQHF	TRBV30	TRBJ1-5	-	few
TGTGCCAGCAATTTCGCAGGGGGCGGACCCCTCCACTTT	CASNFAGGGPLHF	TRBV12-3/TRBV12-4	TRBJ1-6	TRBD1	many
TGTGCCAGCAGCCCCTATCGGGAGTGGGGCTCAGATACGCAGTATTTT	CASSPYREWGSDTQYF	TRBV11-3	TRBJ2-3	-	few
TGTGCCAGCAGCTTAGCGGGCGCGACCCCTAACTATGGCTACACCTTC	CASSLAGATPNYGYTF	TRBV7-9	TRBJ1-2	-	few
TGTGCCAGCAGCTTGGCCGGGATTAGCGGGTACAATGAGCAGTTCTTC	CASSLAGISGYNEQFF	TRBV5-6	TRBJ2-1	TRBD2	many
TGTGCCAGCAGTCACGCGACGACTAGCGGGGAGCAGTTCTTC	CASSHATTSGEQFF	TRBV6-2/TRBV6-3	TRBJ2-1	TRBD2	-
TGTGCCAGTAGTATATCGAGACTCCTACCACCCTATGGCTACACCTTC	CASSISRLLPPYGYTF	TRBV19	TRBJ1-2	-	many
TGTGCCAGCAGCTCTCCCCCGGAGTCGACTGGGGCCAACGTCCTGACTTTC	CASSSPPESTGANVLTF	TRBV7-9	TRBJ2-6	-	many
TGTGCCAGCAGCTCTACAGGGGGCGGAAACTATGGCTACACCTTC	CASSSTGGGNYGYTF	TRBV13	TRBJ1-2	TRBD1	few
TGTGCCAGCTGTTTAAGGGGTGAGGGCACCGGGGAGCTGTTTTTT	CASCLRGEGTGELFF	TRBV7-8	TRBJ2-2	-	-
TGTGCCAGCCCCCCTGGGGTGCAGTACTTC	CASPPGVQYF	TRBV12-3/TRBV12-4	TRBJ2-7	-	few
TGTGCTAGCAGCTTACGGGACACAGGAGAGACCCAGTACTTC	CASSLRDTGETQYF	TRBV7-7	TRBJ2-5	-	few
TGTGCCAGCAGGGCCGAGGAGGGGTCCTCTGAAAACACCATATATTTT	CASRAEEGSSENTIYF	TRBV28	TRBJ1-3	-	-
TGTGCCAGCAGCCCTACGGTCCCATACAATGAGCAGTTCTTC	CASSPTVPYNEQFF	TRBV2	TRBJ2-1	-	few
TGTGCCAGCAGCCCGGATTGGGACCCGATAATCTACGAGCAGTACTTC	CASSPDWDPIIYEQYF	TRBV9	TRBJ2-7	-	-
TGTGCCAGTAGGGTTGGTCCCAGAAGCGGGGAGCTGTTTTTT	CASRVGPRSGELFF	TRBV19	TRBJ2-2	-	many
TGCGCCAGCAGCTTGGAACAGGGGATGTTGGCTTTCTTT	CASSLEQGMLAFF	TRBV5-1	TRBJ1-1	TRBD1	many